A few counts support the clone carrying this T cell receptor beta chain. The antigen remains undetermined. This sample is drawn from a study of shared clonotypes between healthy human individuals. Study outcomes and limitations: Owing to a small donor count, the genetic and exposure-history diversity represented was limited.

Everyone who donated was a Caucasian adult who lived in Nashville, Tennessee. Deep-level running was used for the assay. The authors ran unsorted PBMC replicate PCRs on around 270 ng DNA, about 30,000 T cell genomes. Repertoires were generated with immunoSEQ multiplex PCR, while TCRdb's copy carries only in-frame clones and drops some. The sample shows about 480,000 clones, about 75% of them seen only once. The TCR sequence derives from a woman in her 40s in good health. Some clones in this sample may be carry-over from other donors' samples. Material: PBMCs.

CDR3 sequence (DNA): TGTGCCAGCAGCCCGCACGGGCTTGGGAACACTGAAGCTTTCTTT. Its translation: CASSPHGLGNTEAFF. J is TRBJ1-1 and V is TRBV7-2, with unresolved D. In germline, CDR1 is SGHTA, CDR2 FQGNSA. The V end was cut by 5 bases, the J end by 1 base, with 14 bases between. The CDR3 is 15 residues long.